These T cell receptor beta chains were read from a single sample in a study of shared clonotypes between healthy human individuals. Libraries were prepared by immunoSEQ multiplex PCR; TCRdb keeps only in-frame clonotypes and omits some of them. The sample has about 2,100,000 clones, just over 90% seen once. The sequenced material came from naive CD8+ T cells from PBMCs. These receptors all come from a man aged 18 to 30 in good health. Some clones in this sample may be carry-over from other donors' samples. Each CDR3 is given with its conserved first and last residue. D genes are given only for firm matches. Clone size is shown for a subset of rows, as once, few, many or a class of expanded clone.

V gene	CDR3 length	D gene	clone size	J gene	CDR3 DNA	CDR3 protein
TRBV29-1	14	NA	NA	TRBJ1-1	TGCAGCGTACTACCCGGACAGACGAACACTGAAGCTTTCTTT	CSVLPGQTNTEAFF
TRBV10-3	16	NA	NA	TRBJ2-3	TGTGCCATCAGATCGGGGACTTGGACCCGCACAGATACGCAGTATTTT	CAIRSGTWTRTDTQYF
TRBV7-9	14	TRBD2	NA	TRBJ2-1	TGTGCCAGCAGCCAGACTAGCGGGAGTGATGAGCAGTTCTTC	CASSQTSGSDEQFF
TRBV7-2	16	TRBD1	NA	TRBJ2-5	TGTGCCAGCAGCTCCCGACAGGGCGGTTCGGTGGAGACCCAGTACTTC	CASSSRQGGSVETQYF
TRBV7-6	16	NA	NA	TRBJ2-1	TGTGCCAGCAGCTTAGCGCCGGAGGGCCGGTACAATGAGCAGTTCTTC	CASSLAPEGRYNEQFF
TRBV28	13	NA	NA	TRBJ1-2	TGTGCCAGCAGTTTACAGAGGGACTATGGCTACACCTTC	CASSLQRDYGYTF
TRBV29-1	12	NA	NA	TRBJ2-3	TGCAGCGTTGGCAGAAGCACAGATACGCAGTATTTT	CSVGRSTDTQYF
TRBV5-3	21	TRBD2	NA	TRBJ2-2	TGTGCCAGAATCCTAGAACTTGGCGCGGGAGAGCACTCCACTGACACCGGGGAGCTGTTTTTT	CARILELGAGEHSTDTGELFF
TRBV20-1	11	NA	NA	TRBJ2-1	TGCAGTGCTAGAGATGGGTATGAGCAGTTCTTC	CSARDGYEQFF
TRBV28	16	TRBD1	NA	TRBJ2-4	TGTGCCAGCAGTTTAAAGGGACAGGGGGTGGAAAACATTCAGTACTTC	CASSLKGQGVENIQYF
TRBV28	17	TRBD2	once	TRBJ2-5	TGTGCCAGCAGTTTGAAGGGACTAGCGGGAGGGCGAGAGACCCAGTACTTC	CASSLKGLAGGRETQYF
TRBV28	18	TRBD1	NA	TRBJ1-2	TGTGCCAGCAGTTATAGCAGGGGGCAGGTTCGAACTAACTATGGCTACACCTTC	CASSYSRGQVRTNYGYTF
TRBV4-3	18	NA	NA	TRBJ2-7	TGCGCCAGCAGCCAAATTTTTGGAGGAGAGGGCAGCTCCTACGAGCAGTACTTC	CASSQIFGGEGSSYEQYF
TRBV28	12	NA	NA	TRBJ1-2	TGTGCCAGCAGTTTTCCTAACTATGGCTACACCTTC	CASSFPNYGYTF
TRBV4-1	14	NA	NA	TRBJ2-1	TGCGCCAGCAGCCAAGACCCGCGGAGCAATGAGCAGTTCTTC	CASSQDPRSNEQFF
TRBV19	18	NA	NA	TRBJ2-3	TGTGCCAGTAGTCCCCGGGCGGGTCGAAATCGCCGGGGAGATACGCAGTATTTT	CASSPRAGRNRRGDTQYF
TRBV11-2	17	TRBD1	NA	TRBJ2-7	TGTGCCAGCAGCTTAGTACGGGGACAGGGGGCTCTCCACGAGCAGTACTTC	CASSLVRGQGALHEQYF
TRBV11-2	13	NA	NA	TRBJ2-5	TGTGCCAGCACCCATTGGGCGGAAGAGACCCAGTACTTC	CASTHWAEETQYF
TRBV27	14	NA	once	TRBJ2-5	TGTGCCAGCAGTTTCTCGTTTAACCAAGAGACCCAGTACTTC	CASSFSFNQETQYF
TRBV7-9	18	NA	NA	TRBJ1-4	TGTGCCAGCAGCTTAGGGGCGGAAGGGGGGGAGACTAATGAAAAACTGTTTTTT	CASSLGAEGGETNEKLFF
TRBV5-1	17	NA	NA	TRBJ1-1	TGCGCCAGCAGCTTGTGGGGGTTTATTAGTCCCGACACTGAAGCTTTCTTT	CASSLWGFISPDTEAFF
TRBV7-9	16	TRBD1	NA	TRBJ2-1	TGTGCCAGCAGCATACGGACAGGGGGCCTTTTCAATGAGCAGTTCTTC	CASSIRTGGLFNEQFF
TRBV19	16	NA	NA	TRBJ2-4	TGTGCCAGTAGTACTAGGTTGCGTGGGGTAAGGAACATTCAGTACTTC	CASSTRLRGVRNIQYF
TRBV6-1	11	NA	NA	TRBJ1-1	TGTGCCAGCAGTGAGCACGGGTTCCCCCTCTTT	CASSEHGFPLF
TRBV6-5	15	TRBD1	NA	TRBJ1-5	TGTGCCAGCACCCAGGGACAGGGTCTCAATCAGCCCCAGCATTTT	CASTQGQGLNQPQHF
TRBV7-9	15	NA	NA	TRBJ1-2	TGTGCCAGCAGCTTAGGTCCGACAGATAACTATGGCTACACCTTC	CASSLGPTDNYGYTF
TRBV5-6	17	TRBD1	NA	TRBJ2-3	TGTGCCAGCAGCTTATACTTTAGGGGGCTAAGCACAGATACGCAGTATTTT	CASSLYFRGLSTDTQYF
TRBV7-2	14	TRBD2	NA	TRBJ2-7	TGTGCCAGCAGCTTAGCGGGGAGGGGCTACGAGCAGTACTTC	CASSLAGRGYEQYF
TRBV19	13	NA	once	TRBJ1-4	TGTGCCACTCAGTGGTCCTATGGTGGAAAACTGTTTTTT	CATQWSYGGKLFF
TRBV28	15	TRBD2	NA	TRBJ2-2	TGTGCCAGCAGTTTCCTGCGGGAGTCGCCCGGGGAGCTGTTTTTT	CASSFLRESPGELFF
TRBV19	18	TRBD1	NA	TRBJ1-2	TGTGCCAGTAGCCCTACTAGAACCAGACAGGGAAGGCCCTATGGCTACACCTTC	CASSPTRTRQGRPYGYTF
TRBV28	16	TRBD2	NA	TRBJ2-3	TGTGCCAGCAGTCCGAGACTAGCGGGAGTTTCAGATACGCAGTATTTT	CASSPRLAGVSDTQYF
TRBV10-3	13	NA	NA	TRBJ2-1	TGTGCCATCAGAGGTCTCCCGCGCGATGAGCAGTTCTTC	CAIRGLPRDEQFF
TRBV5-1	15	NA	NA	TRBJ2-3	TGCGCCAGCAGACAAATGGACCTCCCCCCAGATACGCAGTATTTT	CASRQMDLPPDTQYF
TRBV7-9	16	TRBD2	NA	TRBJ2-1	TGTGCCAGCAGCCTCCCTTCCGGGACTAGTTGGAATGAGCAGTTCTTC	CASSLPSGTSWNEQFF
TRBV4-3	12	NA	NA	TRBJ2-2	TGCGCCAGCAGCCAAGATGGCCGGGAGCTGTTTTTT	CASSQDGRELFF
TRBV4-3	15	NA	NA	TRBJ2-3	TGCGCCAGCAGCCAAGTTTTGCGGAGCACAGATACGCAGTATTTT	CASSQVLRSTDTQYF
TRBV7-2	16	NA	NA	TRBJ2-1	TGTGCCAGCAGCTTGCCCAACCGGGACACATTCAATGAGCAGTTCTTC	CASSLPNRDTFNEQFF
TRBV7-9	15	NA	NA	TRBJ1-2	TGTGCCAGCAGCTTACCCCCGGAGGGGAACTATGGCTACACCTTC	CASSLPPEGNYGYTF
TRBV15	13	TRBD1	NA	TRBJ2-5	TGTGCCACTGGGGCCAGGGGGCGAGAGACCCAGTACTTC	CATGARGRETQYF
TRBV29-1	14	TRBD1	once	TRBJ1-2	TGCAGCGTTGGCCGAACAGGGGAGGACTATGGCTACACCTTC	CSVGRTGEDYGYTF